The clone carrying this TCR beta chain was observed once. The sample comes from a study of blood T cell repertoires in COVID-19. Study-wide background: COVID-19 samples, acute and convalescent, were from the United States, Italy and Spain.

Source study methods: Amplification with reference gene primers provided the estimates of nucleated cell counts. Data came from immunoSEQ multiplex PCR; TCRdb stores just in-frame clones and leaves some out. V, J and clone size reflect that table, while D and trimming were determined from the DNA. The table includes 60,000 to 95,000 clones, 87% detected once. This CDR3 region has 17 residues. Germline V CDR1 and CDR2: SGDLS, YYNGEE. The V and J ends lost 0 bases and 4 bases, in that order; junction bases with no gene match: 10. The rearrangement links TRBV9 to TRBJ1-2; 9 bases line up with TRBD1. Sequencing was carried out using peripheral blood. The receptor comes from a woman in her forties or fifties with acute or convalescent COVID-19. The CDR3 sequence is CASSVGTGGFQRYGYTF. The CDR3 coding sequence is TGTGCCAGCAGCGTAGGTACAGGGGGCTTTCAACGCTATGGCTACACCTTC. Combining the CDR3 with reference TRBV9 and TRBJ1-2 gives the whole variable domain DSGVTQTPKHLITATGQRVTLRCSPRSGDLSVYWYQQSLDQGLQFLIQYYNGEERAKGNILERFSAQQFPDLHSELNLSSLELGDSALYFCASSVGTGGFQRYGYTFGSGTRLTVV.